The 26 T cell receptor beta chains reported below all come from one sample, sequenced in a study of OX40 agonist ivuxolimab in advanced cancers. The assay was immunoSEQ multiplex PCR, and TCRdb's table has in-frame clones only and misses some. The sample yields some 99,000 clones, roughly 87% seen once. Here the sequenced sample was CD4+ or CD8+ T cells sorted from blood, taken in a trial of the OX40 agonist ivuxolimab. These receptor sequences come from an adult with an advanced solid tumor such as melanoma, head and neck, liver or kidney cancer.

The V call is TRBV5-1, the J call TRBJ2-1; 7 bases are a match to TRBD2. V dropped 7 bases and J dropped 3; count of bases not matched to a gene: 13. This CDR3 has 16 residues. Germline V gene sequence: CDR1 SGHRS, CDR2 YFSETQ. The CDR3: CASAVGGRQYYNEQFF. CDR3 nucleotides: TGCGCCAGCGCCGTGGGAGGGAGGCAATACTACAATGAGCAGTTCTTC.

This sequence joins TRBV2 and TRBJ1-4, with 9 positions matching TRBD1. Per the germline V gene, CDR1 is SNHLY and CDR2 is FYNNEI. J was trimmed by 8 bases and V by 8 bases; bases with no gene match: 9. The CDR3 loop spans 14 amino acids. The CDR3 DNA reads as TGTGCCAGCTTCGGAGGGACAGGGTGGGAAAAACTGTTTTTT. Protein sequence: CASFGGTGWEKLFF.

The chain employs TRBV7-3 and TRBJ2-7; no clear D. CDR3 length equals 17 residues. With 2 bases removed from V and 2 bases from J, the gap between germline ends came to 19 bases. The germline gives CDR1 SGHTA, CDR2 FQGTGA. This chain's CDR3 is CASSLAVWASRAYEQYF. For the CDR3, the DNA is TGTGCCAGCAGCTTAGCCGTCTGGGCCTCCCGGGCCTACGAGCAGTACTTC.

The table lists this clone with a count of one. The chain links TRBV4-1 to TRBJ2-7, with TRBD2 matching over 11 bases. This CDR3 comprises 15 residues. Germline CDR1 MGHRA, CDR2 YSYEKL. The junction had 5 bases not matched to a gene; V was cut back by 1 base and J by 6 bases. The CDR3 region is CASSQVTSGSFEQYF. CDR3 bases: TGCGCCAGCAGCCAAGTCACTAGCGGGAGTTTCGAGCAGTACTTC.

The chain carries TRBV6-1 and TRBJ2-1; the match to TRBD2 covers 10 bases. J gave up 8 bases and V 5 bases, and 6 bases lay outside the gene matches. The CDR3 extends over 14 amino acids. Germline loops: CDR1 MNHNS, CDR2 SASEGT. The CDR3: CASSPGLATYEQFF. CDR3 nucleotide sequence: TGTGCCAGCAGTCCGGGACTAGCGACGTATGAGCAGTTCTTC.

The genes are TRBV18 and TRBJ2-1; D might be TRBD2 (6 bases). V lost 4 bases and J 7 bases, leaving 11 bases between the germline ends. Per germline, CDR1 KGHSH and CDR2 LQKENI. The CDR3 has 13 residues. CDR3 sequence (DNA): TGTGCCAGCTCACTGTCCGGGGGAAATGAGCAGTTCTTC. It translates to CASSLSGGNEQFF.

The rearrangement uses TRBV5-1 and TRBJ2-1; TRBD2 matches 10 bases. V shed 4 bases and J 6 bases; nucleotides not matched to a gene: 10. Germline V gene data show CDR1 as SGHRS and CDR2 as YFSETQ. CDR3 length: 16 residues. The CDR3: CASSVLAGGGINEQFF. CDR3 sequence (DNA): TGCGCCAGCAGCGTCTTAGCGGGAGGTGGTATCAATGAGCAGTTCTTC. Complete variable domain (other parts from reference TRBV5-1 and TRBJ2-1): KAGVTQTPRYLIKTRGQQVTLSCSPISGHRSVSWYQQTPGQGLQFLFEYFSETQRNKGNFPGRFSGRQFSNSRSEMNVSTLELGDSALYLCASSVLAGGGINEQFFGPGTRLTVL.

The rearrangement links TRBV5-1 to TRBJ1-2; D call uncertain. This CDR3 is built from 15 residues. In germline, CDR1 is SGHRS, CDR2 YFSETQ. Trimming stripped 1 base from V and 2 bases from J, with 12 bases between. The CDR3 coding sequence is TGCGCCAGCAGCTTGTCAGGAGGAGCCAACTATGGCTACACCTTC. It codes for CASSLSGGANYGYTF.

This clone is a singleton in its sample. The V gene is TRBV11-3, the J gene TRBJ2-1; D is possibly TRBD2 (5 bases). Germline-derived CDR1 and CDR2 are SGHNT and YENEEA. The CDR3 has 15 residues. V lost 1 base and J 10 bases, leaving 17 bases between the germline ends. CDR3 coding DNA: TGTGCCAGCAGCTTAGCAGAGGACGGGCGAGGGGAGCAGTTCTTC. It specifies CASSLAEDGRGEQFF.

The genes are TRBV28 and TRBJ2-2; D is unresolved. CDR1 and CDR2 from the germline V gene are MDHEN and SYDVKM. V was trimmed by 5 bases and J by 2 bases, leaving 15 bases between them. The CDR3 has 16 residues. The CDR3 protein is CASSPRGGFNTGELFF. In DNA, the CDR3 is TGTGCCAGCAGTCCCCGCGGTGGATTCAACACCGGGGAGCTGTTTTTT.

The chain joins TRBV9 to TRBJ1-1; tentatively, D is TRBD1 (6 bases). Germline-derived CDR1 and CDR2 are SGDLS and YYNGEE. The CDR3 runs to 19 residues. The ends were cut back, 1 base at V and 7 bases at J, with 29 bases in the middle. CDR3 loop: CASSVHPLLLQGDGGEAFF. CDR3 nucleotide sequence: TGTGCCAGCAGCGTACACCCCCTTCTTCTACAGGGAGATGGGGGTGAAGCTTTCTTT.

The chain couples TRBV15 to TRBJ2-7; possibly TRBD1 for D (6 bases). The CDR3 is 14 residues long. Germline V CDR1 and CDR2: LNHNV, YYDKDF (reference sequence). Trimming shortened V by 0 bases and J by 2 bases, and 8 bases separated the two germline ends. For the CDR3, the DNA is TGTGCCACCAGCAGAGATAGGACAGCCTACGAGCAGTACTTC. Translating it yields CATSRDRTAYEQYF.

The chain joins TRBV7-8 to TRBJ2-2, with D perhaps TRBD2 (6 bases). In germline, CDR1 is SGHVS, CDR2 FQNEAQ. Trimming took 4 bases from V and 7 from J, leaving 19 bases between them. The CDR3 sequence is 16 residues long. CDR3 protein: CASSSYPPAAGGELFF. The CDR3 nucleotides read TGTGCCAGCAGCTCCTACCCCCCAGCAGCGGGCGGGGAGCTGTTTTTT.

CDR3 nucleotide sequence: TGTGCCAGCACCCCGGGGACAGGGGGAGATCAGCCCCAGCATTTT. It encodes CASTPGTGGDQPQHF. The chain joins TRBV27 to TRBJ1-5, with TRBD1 matching over 11 bases. Looked up from germline, CDR1 is MNHEY and CDR2 is SMNVEV (reference sequence). This CDR3 region has 15 residues. Losses at the gene ends were 7 bases for V and 5 bases for J; bases not matched to a gene: 7.

This clone appeared a single time. This chain connects TRBV27 to TRBJ1-2; TRBD1 agrees at 7 bases. The germline V gene has CDR1 MNHEY and CDR2 SMNVEV (reference sequence). The CDR3 sequence is 15 residues long. V gave up 0 bases and J gave up 2 bases; unmatched junction bases: 3. CDR3 sequence reads: CASSLSPQGNYGYTF. CDR3 sequence (DNA): TGTGCCAGCAGTTTATCGCCACAGGGGAACTATGGCTACACCTTC.

This clone was recorded a few times. The chain has TRBV30 and TRBJ2-5, with TRBD1 matching 8 bases. The CDR3 is 16 residues long. Trimming took 0 bases from V and 4 from J; bases not matched to a gene: 10. The V gene's germline CDR1 is GTSNPN and CDR2 SVGIG (reference sequence). The CDR3 is CAWSVGRTGSGETQYF. CDR3 in DNA: TGTGCCTGGAGTGTAGGGAGGACAGGGTCGGGAGAGACCCAGTACTTC.

The chain is built from TRBV7-2 and TRBJ1-2, with TRBD1 matching over 8 bases. Germline assignment: CDR1 SGHTA and CDR2 FQGNSA. V lost 5 bases and J lost 0; bases outside the gene matches: 8. The CDR3 is 16 amino acids. CDR3 residues: CASSPRGGQANYGYTF. The CDR3 region has the DNA TGTGCCAGCAGCCCTAGGGGGGGACAGGCTAACTATGGCTACACCTTC.

The chain employs TRBV18 and TRBJ1-2; D perhaps matches TRBD1 (5 bases). Germline V CDR1 and CDR2: KGHSH, LQKENI. The CDR3 extends over 16 amino acids. V shed 2 bases and J shed 8 bases, with 21 bases lying between them. CDR3 sequence: CASSPRGQTFERGYTF. In DNA, the CDR3 is TGTGCCAGCTCACCAAGGGGCCAGACCTTCGAGCGCGGCTACACCTTC.

The V and J genes are TRBV6-1 and TRBJ2-5; 7 nucleotides match TRBD1. The CDR3 loop spans 15 amino acids. Trimming removed 3 bases from V and 5 bases from J; junction bases left unmatched: 9. CDR1 and CDR2 (germline): MNHNS, SASEGT. Here the CDR3 DNA reads TGTGCCAGCAGTGACCAGGGGGAACTTAAGGAGACCCAGTACTTC. Amino acids: CASSDQGELKETQYF.

The V and J genes are TRBV11-2 and TRBJ2-3; TRBD2 matches at 13 bases. The CDR3 sequence is 18 residues long. Losses at the gene ends were 3 bases for V and 4 bases for J; bases not matched to a gene: 10. Germline V gene lookup returns CDR1 SGHAT and CDR2 FQNNGV. CDR3 nucleotides: TGTGCCAGCAGCTTTTTAAGACTAGCGGGAGGATCGGCAGATACGCAGTATTTT. Translation gives CASSFLRLAGGSADTQYF.

The chain links TRBV13 to TRBJ2-5; 8 bases fit TRBD1. V lost 6 bases and J lost 2; bases outside the gene matches: 11. There are 16 residues in the CDR3. The germline CDR1 and CDR2 sequences are PRHDT and FYEKMQ (reference sequence). CDR3 DNA: TGTGCCAGCAGTTCGATGGACAGGGTCCCACAAGAGACCCAGTACTTC. Translated: CASSSMDRVPQETQYF.

This sequence joins TRBV7-3 and TRBJ2-3; 7 bases align to TRBD2. The CDR3 spans 16 residues. CDR1 is SGHTA and CDR2 is FQGTGA in the germline V gene. Trimming cost V 5 bases and J 2 bases; bases outside gene matches: 10. This CDR3 reads CASSELGLGATDTQYF. CDR3 in DNA: TGTGCCAGCAGCGAACTCGGACTAGGGGCCACAGATACGCAGTATTTT.

This clone was counted once. The V call is TRBV25-1, the J call TRBJ1-4; 8 nucleotides align to TRBD1. This CDR3 has 14 residues. The V gene end was trimmed by 6 bases and the J gene end by 3 bases; junction bases not matched to a gene: 3. Germline CDR1 is MGHDK and CDR2 is SYGVNS. CDR3 DNA sequence: TGTGCCAGCAGCCGGACAGGGTCTAATGAAAAACTGTTTTTT. It yields the protein CASSRTGSNEKLFF.

The rearrangement links TRBV13 to TRBJ2-2; D could derive from TRBD1 or TRBD2 (5 bases each). Germline V gene lookup returns CDR1 PRHDT and CDR2 FYEKMQ (reference sequence). Trimming took off 10 bases at V and 7 bases at J, with 19 bases between the two ends. The CDR3 covers 14 residues. CDR3 DNA: TGTGCCATCCGGAATAGCCGGGGCGGCGGGGAGCTGTTTTTT. Protein sequence: CAIRNSRGGGELFF.

This sequence joins TRBV5-1 and TRBJ2-7; TRBD2 matches 7 bases. The CDR3 consists of 16 residues. CDR1 is SGHRS and CDR2 is YFSETQ in the germline V gene. V shed 0 bases and J 5 bases; nucleotides not matched to a gene: 11. The CDR3 region is CASSLGRSGGAHEQYF. In DNA, the CDR3 is TGCGCCAGCAGCTTGGGTAGGTCGGGGGGTGCCCACGAGCAGTACTTC. The complete variable domain, with remaining parts taken from reference TRBV5-1 and TRBJ2-7, reads KAGVTQTPRYLIKTRGQQVTLSCSPISGHRSVSWYQQTPGQGLQFLFEYFSETQRNKGNFPGRFSGRQFSNSRSEMNVSTLELGDSALYLCASSLGRSGGAHEQYFGPGTRLTVT.

The chain combines TRBV5-5 with TRBJ2-2; D is unclear. Germline CDR1 SGHKS, CDR2 YYEKEE (reference sequence). V shed 1 base and J shed 1 base, with 5 bases lying between them. The CDR3 totals 14 residues. The CDR3 sequence: CASSLTQNTGELFF. In nucleotides, the CDR3 is TGTGCCAGCAGCTTGACACAGAACACCGGGGAGCTGTTTTTT.